The clone carrying this TCR beta chain appeared a few times. Its antigen is not known. The CDR3 spans 11 residues. V lost 8 bases to trimming and J lost 7 bases, with 11 bases between them. Germline V gives CDR1 MNHNS, CDR2 SASEGT. The entry originates in a study of cytomegalovirus exposure and HLA in healthy donors. Across the study: Earlier, 150 million to 200 million T cells were analyzed, and 90 million to 120 million unique TCR beta sequences were found among them.

The PCR employed 60 Vbeta primers together with 13 Jbeta primers. Clones were read by immunoSEQ multiplex PCR, and TCRdb kept only the in-frame ones, dropping some. The sample contains 70,000 to 90,000 clones, over 60% of which appear only once. Overall study findings and caveats: It was reported that TCR beta sequences correctly inferred the HLA-A and HLA-B alleles for most subjects. A later analysis found TCR association rates differed by HLA locus, highest for DRB1 and lowest for HLA-C.

The clonotype comes from a man in his sixties in good health and CMV-seronegative. The V gene is TRBV6-1, the J gene TRBJ1-1; D not resolved. Sequenced: PBMCs. Here the CDR3 reads CASGLWVEAFF. The CDR3 DNA follows: TGTGCCAGCGGGCTGTGGGTTGAAGCTTTCTTT.